This T cell receptor beta chain emerged from a study of response to subunit inactivated influenza vaccine. Trimming cost V 5 bases and J 4 bases, with 21 bases left between them. The V gene's germline CDR1 is SGHAT and CDR2 FQNNGV. The length of the CDR3 is 17 residues. In this sample, this clonotype turned up a few times. TCRdb analysed the RT-PCR reads with MiXCR anew, one entry per CDR3 protein. This sample carries 150,000 to 200,000 distinct CDR3 sequences, over 9.5% of them seen once, and the ten largest clones take 25% to 30%. The sample also formed part of further work on T cells expressing NK-cell markers. That source adds: In generating TCR beta cDNA, 5'RACE template switching with UMIs was used. Sequencing of TCR beta repertoires drew on sorted CD3+CD56+NKG2C+, CD3+CD56+NKG2C- and CD3+CD56-NKG2C+ T cells. Among eight sequenced donors, seven carried HCMV seropositivity while one was seronegative. Five to seven of the donors carried dominant NKG2C+ clonotypes that took up roughly 1.0-7.5% of their CD8+ T cells. It was still unclear whether expanded NKG2C+ T cell clones were HCMV specific.

Here the sequenced sample was CD8+ T cells sorted from PBMCs, taken 11 to 12 days after vaccination. This sequence joins TRBV11-2 and TRBJ2-1; perhaps TRBD1 as D (8 bases). The receptor was derived from a middle-aged man who received an inactivated influenza vaccine. The CDR3 loop reads CASSQWTGPSGYNEQFF. The CDR3 DNA reads as TGTGCCAGCAGCCAATGGACAGGGCCTAGCGGATACAATGAGCAGTTCTTC.